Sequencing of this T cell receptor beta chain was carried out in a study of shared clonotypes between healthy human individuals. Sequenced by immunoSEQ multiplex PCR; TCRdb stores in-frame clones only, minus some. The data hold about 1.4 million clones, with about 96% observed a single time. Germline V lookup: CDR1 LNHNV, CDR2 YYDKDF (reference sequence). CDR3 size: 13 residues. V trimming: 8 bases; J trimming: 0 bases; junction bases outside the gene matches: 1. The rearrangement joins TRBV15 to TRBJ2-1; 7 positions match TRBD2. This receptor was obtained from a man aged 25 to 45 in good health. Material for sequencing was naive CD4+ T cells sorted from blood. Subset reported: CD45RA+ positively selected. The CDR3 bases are TGTGCCACCGAGCGGGACTCCTACAATGAGCAGTTCTTC. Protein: CATERDSYNEQFF.